A single T cell receptor beta chain is shown here with its context. The antigen remains unidentified. Every isolated RNA sample was fully reverse transcribed, so sequencing captured expressed TCRB transcripts. Some clones are missing from TCRdb's copy, which holds only in-frame ones; the method was immunoSEQ multiplex PCR. Of roughly 130,000 clones in the sample, about 17% were seen once. These data come from a study of beta chain features in type 1 diabetes. Background on the study: In age, gender and cell yields, patients were similar to healthy donors.

Study-level findings and limits: Naive, central memory and Treg TCRB repertoires seemed to resemble each other more closely in patients than they did in healthy donors. Shorter TCRB CDR3s, moderately but significantly so, marked every one of the four CD4+ subsets in Type 1 diabetes patients. Reads derived from cDNA could over-represent cells showing high TCR expression.

CD4+ naive, central memory, regulatory and stem cell-like memory subsets were isolated by sorting on CD45RO/CCR7/CD25/CD127/CD95/CD27. Sequenced material: central memory CD4+ T cells from blood. This TCR was sampled from a man aged 25 to 45 with type 1 diabetes.

CDR3: CASSGLSGQGINEQFF. DNA of the CDR3: TGTGCCAGCAGTGGCCTGTCGGGACAGGGGATAAATGAGCAGTTCTTC. This chain joins TRBV27 and TRBJ2-1; TRBD1 agrees at 10 bases. J was trimmed by 7 bases and V by 5 bases; bases with no gene match: 11. The CDR3 extends over 16 amino acids. Germline values: CDR1 MNHEY, CDR2 SMNVEV (reference sequence).